This record concerns one TCR beta chain sequence. In the original analysis: Nucleated cell number was recorded as an estimate derived from reference gene primer amplification. Repertoires were generated with immunoSEQ multiplex PCR, while TCRdb's copy carries only in-frame clones and drops some. The V and J calls and clone size were taken over from that table, and D and trimming were inferred from the DNA. The data contain some 190,000 clones, 70% to 90% of them singletons. The germline V gene encodes CDR1 SEHNR and CDR2 FQNEAQ (reference sequence). CDR3 length: 17 residues. V lost 1 base and J lost 9, with 22 bases in between. The data are from a study of blood T cell repertoires in COVID-19. About the study: Sites across the United States, Italy and Spain contributed samples from acute and convalescent COVID-19. The analysed material was cDNA or gDNA that came from T cells, B-cell-depleted T cells, or PBMCs.

The chain joins TRBV7-9 to TRBJ2-1, with a weak D call TRBD1 (6 bases). The clonotype originates from a human donor with active or convalescent COVID-19. The donor label of this sample is uncertain. Material: peripheral blood. CDR3 region: CASSLGGTRGWLSEQFF. The CDR3 DNA sequence: TGTGCCAGCAGCTTAGGGGGGACAAGGGGATGGCTCAGTGAGCAGTTCTTC.